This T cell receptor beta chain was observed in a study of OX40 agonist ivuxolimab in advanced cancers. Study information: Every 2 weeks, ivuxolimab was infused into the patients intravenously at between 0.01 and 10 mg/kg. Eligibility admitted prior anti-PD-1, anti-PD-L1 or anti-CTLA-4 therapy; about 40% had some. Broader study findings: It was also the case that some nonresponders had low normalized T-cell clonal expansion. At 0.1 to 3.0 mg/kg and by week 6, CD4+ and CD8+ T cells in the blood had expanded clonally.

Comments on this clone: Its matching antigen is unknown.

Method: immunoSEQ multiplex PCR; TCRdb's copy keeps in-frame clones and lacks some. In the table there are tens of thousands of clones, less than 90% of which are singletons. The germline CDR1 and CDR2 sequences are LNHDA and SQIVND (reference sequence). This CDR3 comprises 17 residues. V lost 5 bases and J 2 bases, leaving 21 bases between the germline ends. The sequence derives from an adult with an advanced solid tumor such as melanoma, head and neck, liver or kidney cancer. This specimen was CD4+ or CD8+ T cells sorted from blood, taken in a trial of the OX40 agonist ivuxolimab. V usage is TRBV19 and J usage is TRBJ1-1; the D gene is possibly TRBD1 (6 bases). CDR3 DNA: TGTGCCAGTAGTCCTCGGGACACTCGGAGGGTTAACACTGAAGCTTTCTTT. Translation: CASSPRDTRRVNTEAFF.